This T cell receptor beta chain was found in a study of graft-versus-host responses after intestinal transplantation. Study in general: Tacrolimus plus steroids were given to all recipients for approximately three years, preceded by anti-thymocyte globulin induction.

The authors processed graft tissue to release intraepithelial and lamina propria lymphocytes. Clones were read by immunoSEQ multiplex PCR, and TCRdb kept only the in-frame ones, dropping some. This table holds approximately 16,000 clones, around 82% found once. General study points: With peak circulating GvH clone levels came an association with early post-transplant HvG declines. Where graft-donor T cell macrochimerism was present, patients had high graft-versus-host to host-versus-graft clonal ratios in allografts. GvH clones occurred in recipient marrow; some first appeared in ileum or blood.

On this clone itself: Its antigen remains unidentified.

The CDR3 is 14 amino acids. CDR1 LNHDA and CDR2 SQIVND come from the germline V gene (reference sequence). V lost 5 bases and J 3 bases, leaving 12 bases between the germline ends. This specimen was ileum tissue, taken 17 days after transplant. The TCR was taken from a human patient who received an intestinal transplant, so some T cells may come from the graft donor. V and J are TRBV19 and TRBJ2-3; weak D call: TRBD2 (6 bases). The chain's CDR3 is CASSARLGTDTQYF. DNA of the CDR3: TGTGCCAGTAGTGCGAGACTAGGAACAGATACGCAGTATTTT.